This T cell receptor beta chain was obtained from a study of immune evolution from preneoplasia to lung adenocarcinoma. Study-wide results and limits: KRAS-mutant nodules had the highest T cell clonality.

Sequencing used immunoSEQ multiplex PCR; TCRdb keeps in-frame clones, though not all of them. Of roughly 5,000 clones detected, around 85% appear once; the ten largest clones hold approximately 2.8%. Regarding this clone: The target antigen is unknown.

The germline V gene encodes CDR1 MNHNS and CDR2 SASEGT. The CDR3 contains 13 residues. V lost 4 bases and J lost 9; bases outside the gene matches: 6. This clonotype was obtained from a person aged 45 to 59 with lung adenocarcinoma. The sequenced material came from FFPE invasive lung adenocarcinoma tissue. The chain employs TRBV6-1 and TRBJ2-1; 7 bases line up with TRBD1. For the CDR3, the DNA is TGTGCCAGCAGTGCCACAGGGGTCGGTGAGCAGTTCTTC. Translating it yields CASSATGVGEQFF.